A selection of T cell receptor beta chains follows, all from one sample in a study of spatial heterogeneity in lung cancer. TCRdb recomputed calls from the 5' RACE reads with MiXCR, one row per CDR3 protein. The sample consists of some 990 distinct CDR3 sequences, less than 40% of them appearing once. Here the sequenced sample was lung tumor tissue, taken at surgery. The receptors here all came from a male donor with early-stage non-small cell lung cancer. The conserved cysteine and the conserved F or W are not part of the CDR3 here. Clone size is shown for a subset of rows, as once, few, many or a class of expanded clone.

clone_size,j_call,v_call,cdr3_aa
NA,TRBJ2-5,TRBV7-2,ASSFGLALSTETQY
NA,TRBJ2-7,TRBV4-1,ASSLDRAGEQY
medium-sized,TRBJ2-3,TRBV4-2,ASSQASRGTDTQY
medium-sized,TRBJ2-4,TRBV9,ASSEGMGLANIQY
large,TRBJ2-1,TRBV20-1,SARGLAREGGEQF
few,TRBJ2-3,TRBV7-3,ASSRAGGSSDTQY
medium-sized,TRBJ1-5,TRBV6-6,ASSWSGSDQPQH
medium-sized,TRBJ1-1,TRBV12-2,ASLLGRRNTEAF